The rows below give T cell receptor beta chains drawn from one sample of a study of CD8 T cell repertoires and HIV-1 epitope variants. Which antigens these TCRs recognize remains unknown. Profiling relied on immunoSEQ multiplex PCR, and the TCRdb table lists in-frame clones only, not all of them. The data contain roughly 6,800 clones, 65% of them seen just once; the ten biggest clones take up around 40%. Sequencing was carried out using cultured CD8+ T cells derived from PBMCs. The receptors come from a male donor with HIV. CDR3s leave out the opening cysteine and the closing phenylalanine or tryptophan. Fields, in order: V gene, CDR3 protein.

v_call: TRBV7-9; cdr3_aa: ASSWTSGNDEQF
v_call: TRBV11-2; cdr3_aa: ASLAFPNYGYT
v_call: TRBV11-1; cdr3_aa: ASSGRDSVNEKLF
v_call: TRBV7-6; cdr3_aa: ASSWAPLAGGPTGELF
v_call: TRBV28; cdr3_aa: ASRQKSRVSYEQY
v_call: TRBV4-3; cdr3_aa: ASSQAGGIQETQY
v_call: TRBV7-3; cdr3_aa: ASSFTQMNEQF
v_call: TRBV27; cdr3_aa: ASSLYDRGGTEAF
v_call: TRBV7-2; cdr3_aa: ASSQGRRTGGFT
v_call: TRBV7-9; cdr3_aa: ASSPDRAPSYNEQF
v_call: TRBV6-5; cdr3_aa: ASTHRGAANEKLF
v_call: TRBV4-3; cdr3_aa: ASSPGTFYNEQF
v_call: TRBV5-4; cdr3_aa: ASSKENSGGNTEAF
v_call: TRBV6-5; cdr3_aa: ASRAQGNTEAF
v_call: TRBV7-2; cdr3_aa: ASSLEGASYLNDEQY
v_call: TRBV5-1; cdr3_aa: ASSLGFLGGSEQF
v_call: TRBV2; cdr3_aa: VPGQGYYEQY
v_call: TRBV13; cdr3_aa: ASSPANSYEQY
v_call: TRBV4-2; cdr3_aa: ASSQGGAGEETQY
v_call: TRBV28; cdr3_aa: ASSLIGSSTYNEQF
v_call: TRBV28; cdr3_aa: ASSLGQGINQPQH
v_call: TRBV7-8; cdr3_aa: ASSSGTGGYT
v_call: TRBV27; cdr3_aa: ASSSSGYGETQY
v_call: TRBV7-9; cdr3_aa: ASSTTLTGTPAYNEQF
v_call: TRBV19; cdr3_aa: ASTPKMADNEQF
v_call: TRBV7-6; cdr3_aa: ASSLSQTGYNEQF
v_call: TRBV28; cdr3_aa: ASSDRGISGYEQY
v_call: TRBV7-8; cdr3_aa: ATAGTHLNTGELF
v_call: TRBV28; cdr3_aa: ASSPLRAKSTDTQY
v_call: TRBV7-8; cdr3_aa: ASSLAGLGAEAF